This paragraph covers one TCR beta chain sequence. The antigen is undetermined. An end of the junction differs from the germline gene, which may be a read error. These data come from a study of vaccination and CD4 T cells after COVID-19. Background on the study: The convalescents, six males and four females, included two who were Hispanic.

In germline, CDR1 is SEHNR, CDR2 FQNEAQ (reference sequence). The CDR3 contains 17 residues. The treatment was: 10-day PBMC culture with coronavirus spike peptide pools or control peptides (ViraFEST assay). Sequencing of DNA taken from cultured CD4+ T cells relied on the Oncomine TCR Beta short-read assay. From CD4+ T cells that had been cultured, genomic DNA was extracted. TCRdb used MiXCR to reprocess the PCR reads, holding one entry per CDR3 protein. The sample comprises 19,000 or so distinct CDR3 sequences, roughly 46% of which are singletons, and around 2.9% rests with the top ten. This specimen consisted of CD4+ T cells from blood, cultured in vitro, obtained after SARS-CoV-2 vaccination. J is TRBJ1-6 and V is TRBV7-9; D is unclear. The receptor's source is a human donor who had recovered from COVID-19. DNA of the CDR3: TGTGCCGGCAGCTTAGGACGGACGCCTAAGGGTAATTCACCCCTCCACTTT. Its translation: CAGSLGRTPKGNSPLHF.